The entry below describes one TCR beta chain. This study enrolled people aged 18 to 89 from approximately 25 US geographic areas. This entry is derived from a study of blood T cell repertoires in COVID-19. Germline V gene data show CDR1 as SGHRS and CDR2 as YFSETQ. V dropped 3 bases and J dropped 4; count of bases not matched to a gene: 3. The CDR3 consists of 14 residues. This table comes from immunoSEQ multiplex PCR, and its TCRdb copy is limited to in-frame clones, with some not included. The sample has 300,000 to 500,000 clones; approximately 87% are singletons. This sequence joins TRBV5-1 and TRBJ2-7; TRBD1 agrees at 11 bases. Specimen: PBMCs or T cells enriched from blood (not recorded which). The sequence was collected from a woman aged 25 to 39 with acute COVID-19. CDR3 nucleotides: TGCGCCAGCAGCTGGGGACAGGGGGTTTACGAGCAGTACTTC. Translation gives CASSWGQGVYEQYF.